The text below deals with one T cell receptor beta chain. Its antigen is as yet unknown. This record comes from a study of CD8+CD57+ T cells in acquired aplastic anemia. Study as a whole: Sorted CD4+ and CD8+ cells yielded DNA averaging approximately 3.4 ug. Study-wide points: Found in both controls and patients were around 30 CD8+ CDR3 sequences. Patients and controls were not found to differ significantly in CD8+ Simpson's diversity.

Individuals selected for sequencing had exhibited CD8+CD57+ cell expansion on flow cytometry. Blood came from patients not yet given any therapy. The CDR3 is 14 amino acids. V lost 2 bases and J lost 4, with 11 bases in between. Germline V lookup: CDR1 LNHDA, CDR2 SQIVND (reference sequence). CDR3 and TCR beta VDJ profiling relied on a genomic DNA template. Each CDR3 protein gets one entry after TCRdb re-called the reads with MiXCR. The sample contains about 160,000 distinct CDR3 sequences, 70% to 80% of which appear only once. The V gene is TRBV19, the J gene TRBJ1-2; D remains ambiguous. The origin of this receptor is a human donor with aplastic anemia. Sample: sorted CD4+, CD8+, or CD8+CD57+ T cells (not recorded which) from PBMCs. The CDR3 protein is CASSINTAAYGYTF. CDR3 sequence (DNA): TGTGCCAGTAGTATAAATACGGCAGCCTATGGCTACACCTTC.